A single sample is the source of the 5 T cell receptor beta chains below, sequenced in a study of CD8 T cells in ankylosing spondylitis. Findings and caveats of the study: Seven to nine highly homologous variants made up a TCR beta motif that seemed to typify ankylosing spondylitis blood.

Which antigens these TCRs recognize remains unknown. Each CDR3 protein gets one entry after TCRdb re-called the 5' RACE reads with MiXCR. The profile shows about 340,000 distinct CDR3 sequences, less than 10% of them singletons. Sequences were obtained from blood, either unsorted or a sorted T cell fraction (not recorded which). These receptors were obtained from a male donor with ankylosing spondylitis.

The chain couples TRBV5-1 to TRBJ2-5; maybe TRBD2 (7 bases). With 4 bases removed from V and 7 bases from J, the gap between germline ends came to 23 bases. This CDR3 is built from 16 residues. From germline, CDR1 is SGHRS and CDR2 YFSETQ. The CDR3 DNA reads TGCGCCAGCAGCGCCGGAGGGGGGGAGGTTGTAATGACCCAGTACTTC. Translating gives CASSAGGGEVVMTQYF.

The CDR3 nucleotides read TGTGCCAGCAGTTTCGGGGCGGGAGTAGAGACCCAGTACTTC. Its translation: CASSFGAGVETQYF. The chain couples TRBV12-3 or TRBV12-4 to TRBJ2-5; 7 nucleotides line up with TRBD2. The CDR3 sequence is 14 residues long. V lost 3 bases, J lost 4 bases, and 5 bases stayed unmatched.

A few counts support this clonotype. The rearrangement uses TRBV6-5 and TRBJ2-5; D unclear. Germline lookup yields CDR1 MNHEY and CDR2 SVGAGI. The CDR3 spans 14 residues. Trimming removed 4 bases at V and 2 bases at J, with 11 bases between. CDR3 sequence (DNA): TGTGCCAGCAGTTCGTGGCAGCTACAAGAGACCCAGTACTTC. Translated: CASSSWQLQETQYF.

This clonotype turned up a few times. The chain employs TRBV7-2 and TRBJ2-6; D is unresolved. Germline assignment: CDR1 SGHTA and CDR2 FQGNSA. V was pared by 5 bases and J by 4 bases, with 15 bases between. The CDR3 spans 16 residues. CDR3 protein: CASSPTPPRGANVLTF. The CDR3 DNA is TGTGCCAGCAGCCCCACTCCACCGAGGGGGGCCAACGTCCTGACTTTC.

Notes on this clonotype: This may be a read error, as it is one base from a much larger clone. The gene calls are TRBV7-9 and TRBJ2-7, with 9 bases fitting TRBD1. The CDR3 totals 16 residues. The J segment lost 9 bases and the V segment lost 5 bases, leaving 17 bases of the junction unmatched. Germline lookup yields CDR1 SEHNR and CDR2 FQNEAQ (reference sequence). CDR3 sequence (DNA): TGTGCCAGCAGCCCAACCCCGGGACAGGGCCGCGCCGTGCAGTACTTC. Amino acid sequence: CASSPTPGQGRAVQYF.